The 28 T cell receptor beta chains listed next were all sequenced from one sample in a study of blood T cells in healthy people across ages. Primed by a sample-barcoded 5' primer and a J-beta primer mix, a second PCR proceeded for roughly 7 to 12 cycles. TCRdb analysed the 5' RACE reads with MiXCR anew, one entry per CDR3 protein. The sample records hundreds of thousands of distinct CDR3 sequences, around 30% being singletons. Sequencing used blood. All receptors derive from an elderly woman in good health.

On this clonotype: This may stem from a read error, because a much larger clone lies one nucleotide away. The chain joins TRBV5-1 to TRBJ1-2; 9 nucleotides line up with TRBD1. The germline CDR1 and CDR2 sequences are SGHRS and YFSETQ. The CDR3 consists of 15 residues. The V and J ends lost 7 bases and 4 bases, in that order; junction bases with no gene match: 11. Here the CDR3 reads CASRNWTGVGYGYTF. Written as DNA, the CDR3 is TGCGCCAGCCGTAATTGGACAGGGGTTGGCTATGGCTACACCTTC.

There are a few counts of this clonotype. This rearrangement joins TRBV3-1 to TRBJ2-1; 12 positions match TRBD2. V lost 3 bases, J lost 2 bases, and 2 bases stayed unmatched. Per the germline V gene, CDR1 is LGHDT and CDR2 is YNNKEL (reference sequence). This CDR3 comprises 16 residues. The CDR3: CASSHTSGGTYNEQFF. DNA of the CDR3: TGTGCCAGCAGCCACACTAGCGGGGGGACCTACAATGAGCAGTTCTTC.

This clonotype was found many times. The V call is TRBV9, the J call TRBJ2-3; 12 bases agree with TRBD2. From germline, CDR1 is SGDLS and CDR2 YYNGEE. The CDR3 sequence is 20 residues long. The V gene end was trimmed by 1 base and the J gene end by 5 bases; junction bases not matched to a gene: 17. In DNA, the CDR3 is TGTGCCAGCAGCGTATCACGGGCTAGCGGGGGGGCCGTCGATGTAGATACGCAGTATTTT. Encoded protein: CASSVSRASGGAVDVDTQYF.

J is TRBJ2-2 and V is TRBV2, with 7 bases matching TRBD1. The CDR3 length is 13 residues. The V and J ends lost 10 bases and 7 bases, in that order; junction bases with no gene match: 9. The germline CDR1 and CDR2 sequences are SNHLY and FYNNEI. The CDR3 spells CANRQGRIGELFF. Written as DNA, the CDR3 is TGTGCCAATCGACAGGGTAGAATCGGGGAGCTGTTTTTT.

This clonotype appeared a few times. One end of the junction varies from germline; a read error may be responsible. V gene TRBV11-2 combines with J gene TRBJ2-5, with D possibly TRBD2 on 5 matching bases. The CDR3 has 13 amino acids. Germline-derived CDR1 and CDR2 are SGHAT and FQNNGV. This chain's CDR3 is CASSFGLGEAQYF. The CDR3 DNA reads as TGTGCCAGCAGCTTCGGACTGGGAGAGGCCCAGTACTTC.

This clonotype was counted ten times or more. CDR3 protein: CASSAGGGHTQYF. CDR3 bases: TGTGCCAGCAGTGCAGGGGGGGGTCATACGCAGTATTTT. J is TRBJ2-3 and V is TRBV12-3 or TRBV12-4, with D perhaps TRBD1 or TRBD2 (7 bases each). V was shortened by 5 bases and J by 7 bases, with 13 bases between the two germline ends. CDR3 length: 13 residues.

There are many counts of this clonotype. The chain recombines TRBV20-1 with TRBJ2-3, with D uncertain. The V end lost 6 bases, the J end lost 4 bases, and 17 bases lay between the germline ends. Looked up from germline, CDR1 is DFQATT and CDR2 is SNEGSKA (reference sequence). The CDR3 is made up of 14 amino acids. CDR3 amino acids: CSAPALAVADTQYF. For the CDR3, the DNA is TGCAGTGCCCCCGCTTTAGCAGTCGCAGATACGCAGTATTTT.

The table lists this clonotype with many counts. This CDR3 reads CASSDRVYEQYF. The CDR3 DNA follows: TGTGCCAGCAGTGATCGGGTTTACGAGCAGTACTTC. The gene calls are TRBV6-1 and TRBJ2-7; D unresolved. Germline CDR1 MNHNS, CDR2 SASEGT. The CDR3 length is 12 residues. V dropped 3 bases and J dropped 4 bases, with 7 bases sitting between them.

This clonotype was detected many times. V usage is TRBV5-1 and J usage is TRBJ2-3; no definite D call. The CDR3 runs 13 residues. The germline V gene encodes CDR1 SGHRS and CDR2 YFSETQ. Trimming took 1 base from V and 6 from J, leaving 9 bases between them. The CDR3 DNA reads TGCGCCAGCAGCTTGAATAGGGCGGATACGCAGTATTTT. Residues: CASSLNRADTQYF. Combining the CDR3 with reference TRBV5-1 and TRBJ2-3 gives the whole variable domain KAGVTQTPRYLIKTRGQQVTLSCSPISGHRSVSWYQQTPGQGLQFLFEYFSETQRNKGNFPGRFSGRQFSNSRSEMNVSTLELGDSALYLCASSLNRADTQYFGPGTRLTVL.

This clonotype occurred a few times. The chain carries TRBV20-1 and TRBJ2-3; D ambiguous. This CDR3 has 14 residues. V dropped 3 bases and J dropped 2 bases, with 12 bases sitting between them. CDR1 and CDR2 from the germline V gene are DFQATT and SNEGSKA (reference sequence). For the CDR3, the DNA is TGCAGTGCTAGTTCGACTGGCCACACAGATACGCAGTATTTT. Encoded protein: CSASSTGHTDTQYF.

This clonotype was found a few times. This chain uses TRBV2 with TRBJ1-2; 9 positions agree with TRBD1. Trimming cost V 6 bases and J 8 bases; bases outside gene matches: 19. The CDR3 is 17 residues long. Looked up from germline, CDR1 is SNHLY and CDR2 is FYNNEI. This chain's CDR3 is CASRGKATGTGPLGYTF. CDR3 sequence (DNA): TGTGCCAGCAGAGGAAAGGCGACCGGGACAGGGCCATTGGGCTACACCTTC.

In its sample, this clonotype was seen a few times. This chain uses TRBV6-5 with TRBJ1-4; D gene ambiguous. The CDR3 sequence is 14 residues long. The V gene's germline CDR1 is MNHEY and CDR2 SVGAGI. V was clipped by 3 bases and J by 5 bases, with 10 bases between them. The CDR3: CASSYFVGNEKLFF. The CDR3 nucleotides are TGTGCCAGCAGTTATTTTGTCGGAAATGAAAAACTGTTTTTT.

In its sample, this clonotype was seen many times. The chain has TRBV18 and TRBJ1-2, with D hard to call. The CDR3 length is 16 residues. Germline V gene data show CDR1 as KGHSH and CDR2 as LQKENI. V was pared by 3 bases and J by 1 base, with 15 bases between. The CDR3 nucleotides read TGTGCCAGCTCACCCACGAATTTGAAGATTAACTATGGCTACACCTTC. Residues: CASSPTNLKINYGYTF.

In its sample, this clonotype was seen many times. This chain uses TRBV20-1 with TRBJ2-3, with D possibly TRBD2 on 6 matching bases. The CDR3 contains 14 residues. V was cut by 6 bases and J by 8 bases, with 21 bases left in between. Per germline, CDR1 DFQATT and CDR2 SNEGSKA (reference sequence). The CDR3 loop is CSAPTTSIRATQYF. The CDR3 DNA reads TGCAGTGCCCCGACGACTAGTATCCGCGCTACGCAGTATTTT.

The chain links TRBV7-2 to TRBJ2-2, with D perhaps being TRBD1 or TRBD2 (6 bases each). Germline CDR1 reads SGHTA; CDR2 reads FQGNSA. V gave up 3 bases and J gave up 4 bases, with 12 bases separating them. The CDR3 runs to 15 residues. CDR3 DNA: TGTGCCAGCAGCTTTGGGGGGCAGGGCACCGGGGAGCTGTTTTTT. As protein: CASSFGGQGTGELFF.

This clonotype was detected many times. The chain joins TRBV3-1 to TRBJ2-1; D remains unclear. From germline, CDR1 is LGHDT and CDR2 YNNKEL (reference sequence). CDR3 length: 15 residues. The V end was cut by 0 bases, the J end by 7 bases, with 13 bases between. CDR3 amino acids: CASSQDTGLGNEQFF. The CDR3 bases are TGTGCCAGCAGCCAAGACACGGGCCTCGGGAATGAGCAGTTCTTC.

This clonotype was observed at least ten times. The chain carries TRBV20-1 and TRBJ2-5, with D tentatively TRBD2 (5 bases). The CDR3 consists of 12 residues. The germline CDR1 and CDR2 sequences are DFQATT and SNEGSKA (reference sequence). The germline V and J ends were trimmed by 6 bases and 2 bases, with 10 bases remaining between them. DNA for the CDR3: TGCAGTGCCCCGGGGAGTCAAGAGACCCAGTACTTC. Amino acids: CSAPGSQETQYF.

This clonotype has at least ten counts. CDR3 nucleotide sequence: TGTGCCAGCAGCTTAGATCAAGGGCTAGAGACCCAGTACTTC. This codes for CASSLDQGLETQYF. The chain couples TRBV7-8 to TRBJ2-5; D gene unclear. V lost 1 base, J lost 4 bases, and 10 bases lay in between. This CDR3 contains 14 residues. CDR1 SGHVS and CDR2 FQNEAQ come from the germline V gene.

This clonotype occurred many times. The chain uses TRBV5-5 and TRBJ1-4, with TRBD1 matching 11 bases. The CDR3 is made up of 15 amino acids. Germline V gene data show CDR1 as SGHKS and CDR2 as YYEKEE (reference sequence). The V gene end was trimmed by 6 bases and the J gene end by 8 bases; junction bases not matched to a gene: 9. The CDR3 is CASNIAGTGGEKLFF. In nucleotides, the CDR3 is TGTGCCAGCAATATCGCCGGGACAGGGGGAGAAAAACTGTTTTTT.

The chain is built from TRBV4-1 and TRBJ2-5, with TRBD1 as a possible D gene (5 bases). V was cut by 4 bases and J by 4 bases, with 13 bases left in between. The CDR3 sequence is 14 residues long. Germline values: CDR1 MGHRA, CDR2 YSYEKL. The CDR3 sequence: CASSLPDKGETQYF. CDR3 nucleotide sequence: TGCGCCAGCAGCCTCCCGGACAAGGGAGAGACCCAGTACTTC.

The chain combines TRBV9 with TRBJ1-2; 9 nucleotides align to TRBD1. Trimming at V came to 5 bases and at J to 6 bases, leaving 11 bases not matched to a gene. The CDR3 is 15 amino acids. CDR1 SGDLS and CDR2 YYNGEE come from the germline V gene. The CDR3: CASSKGTGWWDGYTF. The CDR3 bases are TGTGCCAGCAGTAAAGGGACAGGGTGGTGGGATGGCTACACCTTC.

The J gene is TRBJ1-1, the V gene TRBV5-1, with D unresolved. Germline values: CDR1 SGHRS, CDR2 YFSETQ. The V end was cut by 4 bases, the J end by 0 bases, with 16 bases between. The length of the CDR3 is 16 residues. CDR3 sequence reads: CASSSVAWEVNTEAFF. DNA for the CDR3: TGCGCCAGCAGCAGCGTGGCTTGGGAGGTGAACACTGAAGCTTTCTTT.

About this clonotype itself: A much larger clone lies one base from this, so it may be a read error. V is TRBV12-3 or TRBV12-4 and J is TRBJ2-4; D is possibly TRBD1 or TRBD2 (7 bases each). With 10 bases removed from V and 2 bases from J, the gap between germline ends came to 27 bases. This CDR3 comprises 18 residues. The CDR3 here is CANSAVGRGHLTKNIQYF. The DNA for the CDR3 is TGTGCCAACAGCGCTGTTGGGAGGGGGCATCTTACCAAAAACATTCAGTACTTC.

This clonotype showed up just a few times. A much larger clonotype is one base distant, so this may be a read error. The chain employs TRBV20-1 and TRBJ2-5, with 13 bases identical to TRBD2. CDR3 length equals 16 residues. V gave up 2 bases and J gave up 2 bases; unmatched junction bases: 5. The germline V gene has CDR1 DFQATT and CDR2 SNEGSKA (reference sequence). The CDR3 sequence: CSARQLAGGIQETQYF. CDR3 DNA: TGCAGTGCTAGACAACTAGCGGGGGGGATTCAAGAGACCCAGTACTTC.

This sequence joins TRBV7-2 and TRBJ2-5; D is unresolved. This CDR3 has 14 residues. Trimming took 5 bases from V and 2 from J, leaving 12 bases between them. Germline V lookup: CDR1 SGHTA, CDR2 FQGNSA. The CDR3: CASSPPPYQETQYF. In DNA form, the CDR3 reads TGTGCCAGCAGCCCGCCCCCCTATCAAGAGACCCAGTACTTC.

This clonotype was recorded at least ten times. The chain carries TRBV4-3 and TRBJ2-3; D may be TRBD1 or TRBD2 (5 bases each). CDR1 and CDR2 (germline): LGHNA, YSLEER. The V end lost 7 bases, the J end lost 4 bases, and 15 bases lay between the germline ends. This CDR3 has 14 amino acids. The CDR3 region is CASTHRTSADTQYF. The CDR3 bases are TGCGCCAGCACCCACAGGACTTCCGCAGATACGCAGTATTTT.

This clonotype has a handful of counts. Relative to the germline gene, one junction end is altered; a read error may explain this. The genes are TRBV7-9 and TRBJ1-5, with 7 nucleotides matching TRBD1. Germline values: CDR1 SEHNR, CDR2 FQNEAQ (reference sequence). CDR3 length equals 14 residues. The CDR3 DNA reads TGTGCCGGCAGCTTCGGACAGGGCAATCAGCCCCAGCATTTT. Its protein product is CAGSFGQGNQPQHF. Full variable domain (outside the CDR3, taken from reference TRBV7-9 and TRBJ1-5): DTGVSQNPRHKITKRGQNVTFRCDPISEHNRLYWYRQTLGQGPEFLTYFQNEAQLEKSRLLSDRFSAERPKGSFSTLEIQRTEQGDSAMYLCAGSFGQGNQPQHFGDGTRLSIL.

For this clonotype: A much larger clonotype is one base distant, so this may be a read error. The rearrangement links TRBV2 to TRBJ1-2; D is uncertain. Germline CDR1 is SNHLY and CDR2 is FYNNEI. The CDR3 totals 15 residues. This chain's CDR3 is CASGEALQDPDGYTF. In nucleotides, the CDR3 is TGTGCCAGCGGTGAAGCGCTTCAGGATCCGGATGGCTACACCTTC.